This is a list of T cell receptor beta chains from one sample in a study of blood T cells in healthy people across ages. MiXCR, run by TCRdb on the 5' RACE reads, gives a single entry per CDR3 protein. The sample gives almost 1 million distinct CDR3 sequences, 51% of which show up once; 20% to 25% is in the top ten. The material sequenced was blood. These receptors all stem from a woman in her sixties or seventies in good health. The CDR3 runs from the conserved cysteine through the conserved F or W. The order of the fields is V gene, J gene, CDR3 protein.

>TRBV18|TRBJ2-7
CASSTGVAGGEQYF
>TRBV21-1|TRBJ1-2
CAAQQGAADGYTF
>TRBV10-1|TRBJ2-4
CASSNGLVGYIQYF
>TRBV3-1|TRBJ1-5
CASSRLGGQPQHF
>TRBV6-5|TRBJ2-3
CASSWGQGGDTQYF
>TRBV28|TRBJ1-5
CASSFELIGNQPQHF
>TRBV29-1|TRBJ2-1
CSVANSGNEQFF
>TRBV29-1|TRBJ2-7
CSVVEQGYEQYF
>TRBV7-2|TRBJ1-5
CASSVKQGLGQPQHF
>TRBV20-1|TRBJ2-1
CSAPKTGGFYNEQFF
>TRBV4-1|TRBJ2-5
CASSQGAGQYF
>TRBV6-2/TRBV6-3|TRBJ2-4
CASSSGQGKNIQYF
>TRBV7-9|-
CASNPGVGTSAGETQYF
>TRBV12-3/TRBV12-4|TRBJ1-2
CASSWAGANYGYTF
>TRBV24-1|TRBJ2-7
CATEREYEQYF
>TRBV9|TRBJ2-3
CASSVEQLADTSTDTQYF
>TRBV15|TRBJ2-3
CATSRNRIAQYF
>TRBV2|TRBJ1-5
CASTGQHNQPQHF
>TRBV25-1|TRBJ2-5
CASSEKNWWSETQYF
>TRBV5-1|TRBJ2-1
CASSLEVGHGQFF
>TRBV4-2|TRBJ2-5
CASSQDGVRGSGETQYF
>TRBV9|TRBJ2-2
CASSVVSGRGELFF
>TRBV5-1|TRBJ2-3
CASSLAAWGTDTQYF
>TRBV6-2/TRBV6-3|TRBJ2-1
CASSWGGSGANEQFF
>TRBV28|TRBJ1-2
CATKGSPDYGYTF
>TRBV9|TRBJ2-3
CASSVSGGSDTQYF
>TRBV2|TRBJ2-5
CASSVDFQETQYF
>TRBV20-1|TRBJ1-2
CSAQKQRYGYTF